This TCR beta chain was captured in a study of blood T cell repertoires in COVID-19. Turning to the study itself: PBMCs, B-cell-depleted T cells, or T cells were the source of the cDNA or gDNA that made up the material.

Clones were sequenced by immunoSEQ multiplex PCR, and TCRdb holds only the in-frame ones, with some missing. The table has approximately 120,000 clones, around nine tenths seen once. CDR3 length equals 14 residues. V shed 5 bases, J shed 4 bases, and the junction held 6 bases outside the gene matches. Germline CDR1 is SGHTA and CDR2 is FQGNSA. The gene calls are TRBV7-2 and TRBJ2-7, with 9 bases lining up with TRBD1. The sample was peripheral blood. This sequence was found in a human donor in a cohort sampled during active COVID-19. The CDR3 DNA is TGTGCCAGCAGCCCGAGACAGGGGGGGTACGAGCAGTACTTC. Translating it yields CASSPRQGGYEQYF.